The 18 T cell receptor beta chains in this list originate from one sample, sequenced in a study of blood T cell repertoires in COVID-19. TCRdb's copy holds only in-frame clones and misses some; the assay was immunoSEQ multiplex PCR. This sample yields a few hundred thousand clones, of which approximately 92% are seen a single time; about 4.5% belongs to the top ten. What was sequenced was peripheral blood. Source of these receptors: a woman between 35 and 50 years old who had recovered from COVID-19.

The chain carries TRBV20-1 and TRBJ1-4; no firm D call. This CDR3 comprises 12 residues. The germline V gene has CDR1 DFQATT and CDR2 SNEGSKA (reference sequence). V was pared by 3 bases and J by 4 bases, with 6 bases between. The CDR3 here is CSASPFNEKLFF. CDR3 DNA sequence: TGCAGTGCTAGTCCCTTTAATGAAAAACTGTTTTTT.

The V call is TRBV6-4, the J call TRBJ1-1; tentatively, D is TRBD1 (6 bases). This CDR3 contains 14 residues. V gave up 3 bases and J gave up 1 base, with 9 bases separating them. Germline CDR1 reads MRHNA; CDR2 reads SNTAGT. The CDR3 protein is CASSEGGSNTEAFF. The CDR3 nucleotides are TGTGCCAGCAGTGAAGGGGGATCGAACACTGAAGCTTTCTTT.

The genes are TRBV11-3 and TRBJ2-2; D is undetermined. This CDR3 comprises 11 residues. V was trimmed by 6 bases and J by 6 bases, leaving 5 bases between them. Germline V gene data show CDR1 as SGHNT and CDR2 as YENEEA. The CDR3 nucleotides read TGTGCCAGCAGGGCGGCCGGGGAGCTGTTTTTT. It encodes CASRAAGELFF.

This clone was counted between two and nine times. This chain connects TRBV7-9 to TRBJ2-7, with TRBD2 matching over 7 bases. This CDR3 is built from 14 residues. V lost 2 bases, J lost 3 bases, and 4 bases stayed unmatched. The V gene's germline CDR1 is SEHNR and CDR2 FQNEAQ (reference sequence). The CDR3 loop reads CASSLLGTIYEQYF. CDR3 nucleotide sequence: TGTGCCAGCAGCTTACTTGGGACTATCTACGAGCAGTACTTC.

The rearrangement links TRBV6-1 to TRBJ2-5; 8 bases match TRBD2. After removal of 3 bases from V and 5 bases from J, the junction contained 14 bases not matched to a gene. CDR1 and CDR2 from the germline V gene are MNHNS and SASEGT. CDR3 length: 17 amino acids. The CDR3 nucleotides are TGTGCCAGCAGTGATCCCGTGGGGGCGGGGGGCCCCGAGACCCAGTACTTC. Protein product: CASSDPVGAGGPETQYF.

The rearrangement uses TRBV13 and TRBJ1-6, with D possibly matching TRBD1 (5 bases). Germline values: CDR1 PRHDT, CDR2 FYEKMQ (reference sequence). The CDR3 loop spans 15 amino acids. With 5 bases removed from V and 1 base from J, the gap between germline ends came to 9 bases. The CDR3 spells CASSPGGSYNSPLHF. CDR3 sequence (DNA): TGTGCCAGCAGCCCGGGGGGGTCCTATAATTCACCCCTCCACTTT.

The J gene is TRBJ2-3, the V gene TRBV5-6, with 8 positions matching TRBD1. Germline trimming cut 2 bases from V and 1 base from J; bases unmatched to any gene: 9. In germline, CDR1 is SGHDT, CDR2 YYEEEE. The CDR3 has 17 amino acids. The CDR3 DNA reads TGTGCCAGCAGCTTTAGGATAGGGACAGGAGGCACAGATACGCAGTATTTT. Residues: CASSFRIGTGGTDTQYF. The full variable domain, rest sourced from reference TRBV5-6 and TRBJ2-3, is DAGVTQSPTHLIKTRGQQVTLRCSPKSGHDTVSWYQQALGQGPQFIFQYYEEEERQRGNFPDRFSGHQFPNYSSELNVNALLLGDSALYLCASSFRIGTGGTDTQYFGPGTRLTVL.

The genes are TRBV30 and TRBJ2-7; 9 nucleotides agree with TRBD1. The ends lost 2 bases at V and 1 base at J; junction bases unmatched: 6. Per germline, CDR1 GTSNPN and CDR2 SVGIG (reference sequence). The CDR3 loop spans 15 amino acids. The CDR3 nucleotides read TGTGCCTGGAGTTTTTCGGGGACAGGGTCCTACGAGCAGTACTTC. Protein: CAWSFSGTGSYEQYF.

The table lists this clone with a few counts. V usage is TRBV6-5 and J usage is TRBJ2-3; D remains ambiguous. Germline assignment: CDR1 MNHEY and CDR2 SVGAGI. Trimming took 2 bases from V and 4 from J, leaving 7 bases between them. The CDR3 spans 13 residues. CDR3 DNA: TGTGCCAGCAGTTACGGCCCTTCAGATACGCAGTATTTT. It specifies CASSYGPSDTQYF.

The table lists this clone with a count of one. The CDR3 nucleotides are TGCGCCAGCAGTCCGGGACTAGCGGGACCTAACACAGATACGCAGTATTTT. Translating it yields CASSPGLAGPNTDTQYF. The chain links TRBV5-1 to TRBJ2-3; 13 positions match TRBD2. The trim removed 5 bases at V and 2 bases at J, leaving 8 bases unmatched. The CDR3 spans 17 residues. Looked up from germline, CDR1 is SGHRS and CDR2 is YFSETQ.

In its sample, this clone was seen once. The chain has TRBV5-1 and TRBJ2-7, with TRBD2 matching 13 bases. Trimming at V came to 4 bases and at J to 2 bases, leaving 3 bases not matched to a gene. Germline V CDR1 and CDR2: SGHRS, YFSETQ. This CDR3 has 15 residues. The CDR3 region has the DNA TGCGCCAGCAGCCCGACTAGCGGGGGGACCTACGAGCAGTACTTC. It codes for CASSPTSGGTYEQYF.

The J gene is TRBJ2-3, the V gene TRBV27; D perhaps matches TRBD2 (6 bases). Trimming stripped 5 bases from V and 0 bases from J, with 18 bases between. Germline V lookup: CDR1 MNHEY, CDR2 SMNVEV (reference sequence). The CDR3 consists of 17 residues. CDR3 nucleotides: TGTGCCAGCAGTATAACTCCCGGGACTCCTAGCACAGATACGCAGTATTTT. Protein sequence: CASSITPGTPSTDTQYF.

This clone was detected only once. The rearrangement links TRBV11-2 to TRBJ1-2; D gene uncertain. The V end was cut by 5 bases, the J end by 6 bases, with 13 bases between. This CDR3 contains 13 residues. Germline V gives CDR1 SGHAT, CDR2 FQNNGV. CDR3 sequence (DNA): TGTGCCAGCAGCCCACGGGGTAGGGATGGCTACACCTTC. This codes for CASSPRGRDGYTF.

The chain joins TRBV6-6 to TRBJ1-5; D is ambiguous. Germline assignment: CDR1 MNHNY and CDR2 SVGAGI (reference sequence). The CDR3 loop spans 14 amino acids. V was trimmed by 5 bases and J by 8 bases, leaving 16 bases between them. This chain's CDR3 is CASSPGPRDKPQHF. DNA for the CDR3: TGTGCCAGCAGTCCCGGGCCGAGGGATAAGCCCCAGCATTTT.

This clone was counted once. V and J are TRBV3-1 (or the pseudogene TRBV3-2) and TRBJ2-7; D may be TRBD2 (5 bases). The germline CDR1 and CDR2 sequences are LGHDT and YNNKEL (reference sequence). CDR3 length: 13 residues. Trimming shortened V by 0 bases and J by 6 bases, and 9 bases separated the two germline ends. The CDR3 bases are TGTGCCAGCAGCCAAGAGGGGAGTGGCGAGCAGTACTTC. Translated, it gives CASSQEGSGEQYF.

The chain employs TRBV4-1 and TRBJ1-1; D remains ambiguous. Per the germline V gene, CDR1 is MGHRA and CDR2 is YSYEKL. The CDR3 has 15 amino acids. V dropped 2 bases and J dropped 0 bases, with 10 bases sitting between them. The CDR3 DNA sequence: TGCGCCAGCAGCCAAAACAACAGACTGAACACTGAAGCTTTCTTT. It codes for CASSQNNRLNTEAFF.

The V call is TRBV5-1, the J call TRBJ1-1; 7 bases are a match to TRBD1. The CDR3 totals 13 residues. The germline CDR1 and CDR2 sequences are SGHRS and YFSETQ. Trimming took 0 bases from V and 12 from J; bases not matched to a gene: 8. The CDR3 DNA reads as TGCGCCAGCAGCTTGGGGACAGGAGGGAGAACTTTCTTT. Translated, it gives CASSLGTGGRTFF.

The chain links TRBV3-1 (or the pseudogene TRBV3-2) to TRBJ2-5; 8 bases are shared with TRBD1. V shed 0 bases and J 5 bases; nucleotides not matched to a gene: 5. This CDR3 is 15 amino acids long. CDR1 LGHDT and CDR2 YNNKEL come from the germline V gene (reference sequence). The CDR3 bases are TGTGCCAGCAGCCAAGACCCAGGGGGCCGGGAGACCCAGTACTTC. It codes for CASSQDPGGRETQYF.